The 24 T cell receptor beta chains given below trace back to one sample, sequenced in a study of blood T cells in healthy people across ages. Primed by a sample-barcoded 5' primer and a J-beta primer mix, a second PCR proceeded for 7 to 11 cycles. MiXCR, applied by TCRdb to the 5' RACE reads, yields one record per CDR3 protein. This sample has around 870,000 distinct CDR3 sequences; more than 25% occur once, and the top ten carry approximately 15%. The sequenced material came from blood. Receptors originate from a woman of 80 years or more in good health.

This clonotype was seen a handful of times. Compared with germline, one end of the junction differs, possibly owing to a read error. The chain carries TRBV20-1 and TRBJ1-2; possible D gene TRBD1, 5 bases. From germline, CDR1 is DFQATT and CDR2 SNEGSKA (reference sequence). This CDR3 contains 14 residues. Here the CDR3 DNA reads TGCAGTGCTAGAGGGCAGGGCGGTCACTATGGCTGCACCTTC. This translates into CSARGQGGHYGCTF.

Many counts were recorded for this clonotype. V usage is TRBV7-9 and J usage is TRBJ2-1; 8 positions agree with TRBD1. Germline loops: CDR1 SEHNR, CDR2 FQNEAQ (reference sequence). The trim removed 7 bases at V and 0 bases at J, leaving 14 bases unmatched. This CDR3 is built from 18 residues. CDR3 sequence (DNA): TGTGCCAGCAAAGGACAGGGCATGGCGGGGCACTCCTACAATGAGCAGTTCTTC. It encodes CASKGQGMAGHSYNEQFF.

The table lists this clonotype with a few counts. This sequence joins TRBV2 and TRBJ1-2; possibly TRBD1 for D (6 bases). This CDR3 has 14 amino acids. V shed 4 bases and J shed 1 base, with 10 bases lying between them. Germline values: CDR1 SNHLY, CDR2 FYNNEI. The CDR3 DNA sequence: TGTGCCAGCAGTGGGACAGCAAATAACTATGGCTACACCTTC. Translation: CASSGTANNYGYTF.

In its sample, this clonotype was seen a few times. The genes are TRBV6-5 and TRBJ1-2, with D possibly matching TRBD1 (5 bases). The V end was cut by 6 bases, the J end by 5 bases, with 10 bases between. This CDR3 region has 12 residues. Germline values: CDR1 MNHEY, CDR2 SVGAGI. The CDR3 DNA reads TGTGCCAGCAGCTCGGGGCGGTATGGCTACACCTTC. This encodes CASSSGRYGYTF.

There are many counts of this clonotype. The rearrangement uses TRBV12-3 or TRBV12-4 and TRBJ2-6; no clear D gene. The CDR3 sequence is 15 residues long. The V and J ends lost 5 bases and 6 bases respectively, with 14 bases between them. CDR3 DNA: TGTGCCAGCAGTCTGGGCCGACGGGCGGCCAACGTCCTGACTTTC. Amino acid sequence: CASSLGRRAANVLTF.

This clonotype was recorded at least ten times. The gene calls are TRBV12-3 or TRBV12-4 and TRBJ2-5, with D unresolved. The V end lost 4 bases, the J end lost 3 bases, and 12 bases lay between the germline ends. The CDR3 spans 14 residues. The CDR3, as DNA: TGTGCCAGCAGTTCGAACCGGCAGAAAGAGACCCAGTACTTC. Its protein product is CASSSNRQKETQYF.

This clonotype has a handful of counts. The chain joins TRBV10-2 to TRBJ1-1; 8 bases map to TRBD1. The CDR3 is 15 residues long. The ends lost 2 bases at V and 6 bases at J; junction bases unmatched: 8. Looked up from germline, CDR1 is WSHSY and CDR2 is SAAADI. CDR3 DNA: TGCGCCAGCAGTGAGCCACGGACAGGGTCCCCTGAAGCTTTCTTT. It specifies CASSEPRTGSPEAFF.

This clonotype was found many times. The rearrangement joins TRBV20-1 to TRBJ2-4, with D perhaps TRBD1 (6 bases). Germline assignment: CDR1 DFQATT and CDR2 SNEGSKA (reference sequence). The CDR3 has 13 amino acids. Trimming removed 5 bases from V and 3 bases from J, with 11 bases in between. CDR3 nucleotide sequence: TGCAGTGCTCCCGGGACACTCAAAAACATTCAGTACTTC. It specifies CSAPGTLKNIQYF.

The gene calls are TRBV6-6 and TRBJ1-1; D gene unclear. V shed 0 bases and J shed 0 bases, with 11 bases lying between them. In germline, CDR1 is MNHNY, CDR2 SVGAGI (reference sequence). The CDR3 contains 16 residues. The DNA of the CDR3 is TGTGCCAGCAGTTACTCGAGGAATCCTATGAACACTGAAGCTTTCTTT. Its translation is CASSYSRNPMNTEAFF.

As concerns this clonotype: One end of the junction fails to match germline, which may point to a read error. The chain uses TRBV24-1 and TRBJ2-3, with D possibly being TRBD1 or TRBD2 (5 bases each). Germline CDR1 and CDR2: KGHDR and SFDVKD. The CDR3 loop spans 14 amino acids. CDR3 loop: CGTASGRTLDTQYF. Here the CDR3 DNA reads TGTGGCACCGCCTCGGGACGGACTTTAGATACGCAGTATTTT.

The rearrangement joins TRBV20-1 to TRBJ2-1, with 11 bases aligning to TRBD1. The CDR3 runs 15 residues. Germline V lookup: CDR1 DFQATT, CDR2 SNEGSKA (reference sequence). V lost 4 bases to trimming and J lost 3 bases; unmatched junction nucleotides: 5. CDR3 coding DNA: TGCAGTGCTACCACGGGACAGGGGGACTACAATGAGCAGTTCTTC. This gives the protein CSATTGQGDYNEQFF.

The J gene is TRBJ2-7, the V gene TRBV5-1; D perhaps matches TRBD1 (5 bases). From germline, CDR1 is SGHRS and CDR2 YFSETQ. V lost 5 bases to trimming and J lost 4 bases, with 10 bases between them. CDR3 length equals 12 residues. The CDR3, as DNA: TGCGCCAGCAGGGAAGACAGTTACGAGCAGTACTTC. Its translation is CASREDSYEQYF.

The chain combines TRBV19 with TRBJ1-2; maybe TRBD1 (5 bases). The CDR3 runs to 14 residues. Between the trimmed V and J ends, which lost 4 bases and 4 bases, there was a span of 13 bases. Germline lookup yields CDR1 LNHDA and CDR2 SQIVND (reference sequence). CDR3 residues: CASSTPGLSYGYTF. CDR3 bases: TGTGCCAGTAGTACTCCGGGACTCTCCTATGGCTACACCTTC.

Ten or more counts support this clonotype. The chain combines TRBV20-1 with TRBJ2-5; 10 bases are shared with TRBD1. Germline loops: CDR1 DFQATT, CDR2 SNEGSKA (reference sequence). The CDR3 is 15 amino acids. The J segment lost 6 bases and the V segment lost 3 bases, leaving 10 bases of the junction unmatched. CDR3 DNA sequence: TGCAGTGCTAGGAAGGACAGGGGGAATGGAAAGACCCAGTACTTC. It translates to CSARKDRGNGKTQYF.

Many counts were recorded for this clonotype. V and J are TRBV4-3 and TRBJ2-3; D is possibly TRBD2 (6 bases). V lost 1 base and J 1 base, leaving 12 bases between the germline ends. Germline V gene lookup returns CDR1 LGHNA and CDR2 YSLEER. The CDR3 consists of 16 residues. The CDR3 is CASSQGRGAGTDTQYF. The CDR3 DNA is TGCGCCAGCAGCCAAGGCCGCGGGGCCGGCACAGATACGCAGTATTTT.

For this clonotype: A much larger clone differs from this one at a single base, so this may be a read error. The chain couples TRBV20-1 to TRBJ2-3; either TRBD1 or TRBD2 may supply D (5 bases each). The CDR3 is 12 amino acids. Germline V gives CDR1 DFQATT, CDR2 SNEGSKA (reference sequence). The CDR3 nucleotides read TGCAGGGCTAGAGGGGTTTCAGATACGCAGTATTTT. Translation: CRARGVSDTQYF.

CDR3 loop: CASRNSGGRTDTQYF. CDR3 coding DNA: TGTGCCAGCAGAAATAGCGGGGGTCGCACAGATACGCAGTATTTT. The J gene is TRBJ2-3, the V gene TRBV2; 9 nucleotides match TRBD2. Germline V gene data show CDR1 as SNHLY and CDR2 as FYNNEI. J lost 1 base, V lost 6 bases, and 5 bases had no gene match. This CDR3 comprises 15 residues.

This clonotype came up many times. The V call is TRBV7-2, the J call TRBJ2-7, with TRBD2 matching over 11 bases. Per germline, CDR1 SGHTA and CDR2 FQGNSA. V shed 5 bases, J shed 0 bases, and the junction held 6 bases outside the gene matches. CDR3 size: 16 residues. The CDR3 nucleotides read TGTGCCAGCAGCCTGGCTAGCGGGGGGAACTCCTACGAGCAGTACTTC. Translation gives CASSLASGGNSYEQYF.

The rearrangement joins TRBV20-1 to TRBJ1-2; D is perhaps TRBD1 (6 bases). This CDR3 has 12 amino acids. CDR1 and CDR2 (germline): DFQATT, SNEGSKA (reference sequence). V shed 3 bases and J shed 6 bases, with 11 bases lying between them. The CDR3 DNA follows: TGCAGTGCTAGCTCAACAGGGAATGGCTACACCTTC. This translates into CSASSTGNGYTF.

In nucleotides, the CDR3 is TGCGCCAGCAGCTCGGGATTCTCCTATAATTCACCCCTCCACTTT. Protein sequence: CASSSGFSYNSPLHF. The chain combines TRBV5-1 with TRBJ1-6; D not certain. The length of the CDR3 is 15 residues. V was pared by 3 bases and J by 0 bases, with 7 bases between. In germline, CDR1 is SGHRS, CDR2 YFSETQ.

The chain uses TRBV7-2 and TRBJ2-2, with 7 bases identical to TRBD2. The germline gives CDR1 SGHTA, CDR2 FQGNSA. V lost 5 bases to trimming and J lost 5 bases; unmatched junction nucleotides: 11. The CDR3 length is 16 residues. The CDR3 DNA reads TGTGCCAGCAGCCTAATGGGGGGGGTTGGTACCGGGGAGCTGTTTTTT. It yields the protein CASSLMGGVGTGELFF.

This clonotype was recorded only once. The chain is built from TRBV5-5 and TRBJ2-1; 11 bases are a match to TRBD2. V was clipped by 0 bases and J by 9 bases; unmatched bases: 8. Looked up from germline, CDR1 is SGHKS and CDR2 is YYEKEE (reference sequence). The CDR3 extends over 16 amino acids. CDR3: CASSLVSSSGGAEQFF. The DNA of the CDR3 is TGTGCCAGCAGCTTGGTGTCGAGTAGCGGGGGGGCTGAGCAGTTCTTC.

This clonotype was counted a single time. In DNA, the CDR3 is TGTGCCAGCAGCCAGGGGACTAGCAGTTTCTACGAGCAGTACTTC. This encodes CASSQGTSSFYEQYF. The chain is built from TRBV4-2 and TRBJ2-7; 9 bases are a match to TRBD2. The CDR3 is 15 amino acids. CDR1 and CDR2 from the germline V gene are LGHNA and YNFKEQ. The V segment lost 3 bases and the J segment 3 bases; nucleotides outside the gene matches: 6.

The gene calls are TRBV6-2 or TRBV6-3 and TRBJ1-5, with TRBD1 as a possible D gene (6 bases). Germline-derived CDR1 and CDR2 are MNHEY and SVGEGT. Trimming pared 8 bases from V and 3 bases from J, leaving 14 bases between. This CDR3 is 14 amino acids long. CDR3 nucleotides: TGTGCCAGCGTAGGGGGTAACTCCAATCAGCCCCAGCATTTT. The encoded protein is CASVGGNSNQPQHF.